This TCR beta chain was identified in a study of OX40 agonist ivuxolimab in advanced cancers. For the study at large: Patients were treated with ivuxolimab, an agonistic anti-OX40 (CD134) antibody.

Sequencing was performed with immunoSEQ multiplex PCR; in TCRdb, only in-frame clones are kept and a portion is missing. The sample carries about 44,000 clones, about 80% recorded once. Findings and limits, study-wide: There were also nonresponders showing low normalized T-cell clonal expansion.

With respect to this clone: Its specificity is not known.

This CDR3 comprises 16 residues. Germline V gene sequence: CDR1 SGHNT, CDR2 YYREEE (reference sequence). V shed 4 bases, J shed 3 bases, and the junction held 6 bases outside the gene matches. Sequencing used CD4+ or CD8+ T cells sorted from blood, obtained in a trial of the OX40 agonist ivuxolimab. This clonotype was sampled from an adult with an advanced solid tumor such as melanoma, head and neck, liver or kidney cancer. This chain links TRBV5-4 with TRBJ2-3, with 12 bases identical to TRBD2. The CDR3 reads CASSARLAGVTDTQYF. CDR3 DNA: TGTGCCAGCAGCGCCCGACTAGCGGGAGTGACAGATACGCAGTATTTT.